Below are 23 T cell receptor beta chains sequenced from a single sample in a study of cytomegalovirus exposure and HLA in healthy donors. PCR was performed using 60 Vbeta and 13 Jbeta primers. TCRdb keeps only in-frame clones here, not all; method: immunoSEQ multiplex PCR. The sample holds fewer than 250,000 clones; 65% to 85% are singletons and the top ten take around 3%. The material sequenced was PBMCs. The source is a man in his thirties or forties in good health and CMV-seronegative.

This rearrangement joins TRBV6-6 to TRBJ2-7, with TRBD1 identical over 7 bases. Germline CDR1 is MNHNY and CDR2 is SVGAGI (reference sequence). The length of the CDR3 is 14 residues. J lost 0 bases, V lost 6 bases, and 5 bases had no gene match. DNA for the CDR3: TGTGCCAGCAGGCCCACAGGGGCCTCCTACGAGCAGTACTTC. Protein: CASRPTGASYEQYF.

The chain links TRBV6-4 to TRBJ1-5; no definite D call. Looked up from germline, CDR1 is MRHNA and CDR2 is SNTAGT. The CDR3 is 19 residues long. Trimming stripped 6 bases from V and 6 bases from J, with 30 bases between. The CDR3 here is CASSERTRPGPRGPQPQHF. Here the CDR3 DNA reads TGTGCCAGCAGCGAGAGGACCCGGCCCGGCCCTCGAGGGCCTCAGCCCCAGCATTTT.

This rearrangement joins TRBV7-9 to TRBJ1-1; 8 bases agree with TRBD1. The junction had 6 bases not matched to a gene; V was cut back by 4 bases and J by 2 bases. The CDR3 has 15 amino acids. Germline lookup yields CDR1 SEHNR and CDR2 FQNEAQ (reference sequence). The CDR3 nucleotides read TGTGCCAGCAGCTCCGGACAGGGAGGAAACACTGAAGCTTTCTTT. As protein: CASSSGQGGNTEAFF.

This clone was counted once. One end of the junction is discordant with germline, which a read error may explain. The rearrangement joins TRBV29-1 to TRBJ2-6, with TRBD1 identical over 7 bases. Germline V gene sequence: CDR1 SQVTM, CDR2 ANQGSEA. The CDR3 extends over 13 amino acids. The CDR3 spells CSAGTAGASVLTF. DNA for the CDR3: TGCAGCGCAGGGACAGCTGGGGCCAGCGTCCTGACTTTC.

The chain links TRBV5-8 to TRBJ2-7, with 10 bases lining up with TRBD1. Trimming removed 5 bases from V and 3 bases from J; junction bases left unmatched: 5. The CDR3 totals 14 residues. Germline V gene sequence: CDR1 SGHTS, CDR2 YDEGEE. In DNA, the CDR3 is TGTGCCAGCAGTTCCGGGACAGGGGTCTACGAGCAGTACTTC. It yields the protein CASSSGTGVYEQYF.

V is TRBV9 and J is TRBJ2-1; TRBD2 matches 9 bases. CDR1 and CDR2 (germline): SGDLS, YYNGEE. The CDR3 sequence is 17 residues long. J gave up 2 bases and V 4 bases, and 10 bases lay outside the gene matches. The CDR3 DNA follows: TGTGCCAGCAGCTCAGTCGGGAGCGGGGGGCCCTACAATGAGCAGTTCTTC. This sequence encodes CASSSVGSGGPYNEQFF.

The chain couples TRBV19 to TRBJ2-4; 8 bases are shared with TRBD1. The CDR3 is 15 residues long. The germline CDR1 and CDR2 sequences are LNHDA and SQIVND (reference sequence). V lost 2 bases to trimming and J lost 6 bases; unmatched junction nucleotides: 6. The CDR3 reads CASSILGTGRNIQYF. The CDR3 DNA sequence: TGTGCCAGTAGTATATTAGGGACAGGTAGAAACATTCAGTACTTC.

The chain uses TRBV6-5 and TRBJ1-1, with 10 bases aligning to TRBD1. In germline, CDR1 is MNHEY, CDR2 SVGAGI. With V trimmed by 6 bases and J by 6 bases, 7 bases remained unmatched. The CDR3 has 14 amino acids. The CDR3 spells CASSPDRGLPEAFF. DNA for the CDR3: TGTGCCAGCAGCCCCGACAGGGGGCTGCCTGAAGCTTTCTTT.

The rearrangement links TRBV4-1 to TRBJ2-3; TRBD2 agrees at 12 bases. The V gene end was trimmed by 2 bases and the J gene end by 4 bases; junction bases not matched to a gene: 4. Germline CDR1 MGHRA, CDR2 YSYEKL. This CDR3 is 16 amino acids long. CDR3 DNA: TGCGCCAGCAGCCAAAGGTGGACTAGCGGGGCAGATACGCAGTATTTT. Its translation: CASSQRWTSGADTQYF.

The chain couples TRBV6-6 to TRBJ2-7, with 7 bases fitting TRBD1. The CDR3 runs 13 residues. After removal of 5 bases from V and 0 bases from J, the junction contained 1 base not matched to a gene. The germline CDR1 and CDR2 sequences are MNHNY and SVGAGI (reference sequence). The CDR3 bases are TGTGCCAGCAGTGGACAGGACTCCTACGAGCAGTACTTC. Translating gives CASSGQDSYEQYF.

This clone occurred a few times. The rearrangement joins TRBV7-3 to TRBJ2-5; TRBD1 matches at 8 bases. This CDR3 comprises 13 residues. CDR1 and CDR2 (germline): SGHTA, FQGTGA. The V and J ends lost 8 bases and 5 bases, in that order; junction bases with no gene match: 7. The CDR3 loop reads CASGRGPLETQYF. Written as DNA, the CDR3 is TGTGCCAGCGGCAGGGGGCCCTTGGAGACCCAGTACTTC.

The chain employs TRBV6-6 and TRBJ2-3; TRBD1 agrees at 11 bases. The CDR3 is made up of 16 amino acids. With V trimmed by 5 bases and J by 3 bases, 7 bases remained unmatched. From germline, CDR1 is MNHNY and CDR2 SVGAGI (reference sequence). CDR3: CASSPPDRGRTDTQYF. The CDR3 DNA reads as TGTGCCAGCAGTCCTCCGGACAGGGGGCGGACAGATACGCAGTATTTT.

About this clone itself: The same CDR3 also results from other DNA sequences found in this sample. The genes are TRBV6-1 and TRBJ2-5; the match to TRBD2 covers 7 bases. J lost 2 bases, V lost 0 bases, and 6 bases had no gene match. Germline CDR1 and CDR2: MNHNS and SASEGT. The CDR3 runs to 16 residues. This CDR3 reads CASSEAFAGVQETQYF. CDR3 DNA sequence: TGTGCCAGCAGTGAAGCCTTCGCGGGGGTACAAGAGACCCAGTACTTC.

The chain combines TRBV7-2 with TRBJ1-2, with TRBD1 as a possible D gene (5 bases). Germline V gene data show CDR1 as SGHTA and CDR2 as FQGNSA. Trimming stripped 4 bases from V and 4 bases from J, with 10 bases between. This CDR3 region has 13 residues. CDR3 sequence reads: CASSSDIPYGYTF. CDR3 coding DNA: TGTGCCAGCAGCTCGGACATACCCTATGGCTACACCTTC.

The chain carries TRBV19 and TRBJ2-2, with D maybe TRBD2 (6 bases). V lost 3 bases and J 4 bases, leaving 12 bases between the germline ends. The CDR3 spans 15 residues. From germline, CDR1 is LNHDA and CDR2 SQIVND (reference sequence). DNA of the CDR3: TGTGCCAGTAGTATGAGAAGGGACTTCACCGGGGAGCTGTTTTTT. Translation: CASSMRRDFTGELFF. The variable domain in full, with the rest retrieved from reference TRBV19 and TRBJ2-2, is DGGITQSPKYLFRKEGQNVTLSCEQNLNHDAMYWYRQDPGQGLRLIYYSQIVNDFQKGDIAEGYSVSREKKESFPLTVTSAQKNPTAFYLCASSMRRDFTGELFFGEGSRLTVL.

The J gene is TRBJ1-1, the V gene TRBV6-4, with D unclear. V was shortened by 4 bases and J by 1 base, with 7 bases between the two germline ends. Germline-derived CDR1 and CDR2 are MRHNA and SNTAGT. The CDR3 extends over 13 amino acids. The CDR3, as DNA: TGTGCCAGCAGTGCACACCCGAACACTGAAGCTTTCTTT. This translates into CASSAHPNTEAFF.

V is TRBV5-1 and J is TRBJ2-3; possible D gene TRBD2, 5 bases. The CDR3 length is 13 residues. Trimming took off 7 bases at V and 2 bases at J, with 11 bases between the two ends. CDR1 and CDR2 from the germline V gene are SGHRS and YFSETQ. CDR3 region: CASCSGVTDTQYF. The CDR3, as DNA: TGCGCCAGCTGCAGCGGTGTCACAGATACGCAGTATTTT. The complete variable domain, with remaining parts taken from reference TRBV5-1 and TRBJ2-3, reads KAGVTQTPRYLIKTRGQQVTLSCSPISGHRSVSWYQQTPGQGLQFLFEYFSETQRNKGNFPGRFSGRQFSNSRSEMNVSTLELGDSALYLCASCSGVTDTQYFGPGTRLTVL.

This chain connects TRBV7-8 to TRBJ2-2; D perhaps matches TRBD1 (5 bases). The V and J ends lost 4 bases and 0 bases respectively, with 9 bases between them. The CDR3 covers 15 residues. In germline, CDR1 is SGHVS, CDR2 FQNEAQ. The CDR3 region is CASSYRTPNTGELFF. As DNA, the CDR3 is TGTGCCAGCAGCTACAGGACCCCGAACACCGGGGAGCTGTTTTTT. The full variable domain, rest sourced from reference TRBV7-8 and TRBJ2-2, is GAGVSQSPRYKVAKRGQDVALRCDPISGHVSLFWYQQALGQGPEFLTYFQNEAQLDKSGLPSDRFFAERPEGSVSTLKIQRTQQEDSAVYLCASSYRTPNTGELFFGEGSRLTVL.

This chain joins TRBV5-1 and TRBJ1-1, with TRBD1 matching over 8 bases. Germline lookup yields CDR1 SGHRS and CDR2 YFSETQ. V was pared by 4 bases and J by 10 bases, with 6 bases of the junction left unmatched. This CDR3 spans 12 amino acids. The CDR3 reads CASSPDRAGAFF. The CDR3 region has the DNA TGCGCCAGCAGCCCGGACAGGGCGGGAGCTTTCTTT.

This clone was observed once. The chain links TRBV7-9 to TRBJ2-7; 12 nucleotides match TRBD1. CDR1 is SEHNR and CDR2 is FQNEAQ in the germline V gene (reference sequence). The V segment lost 7 bases and the J segment 5 bases; nucleotides outside the gene matches: 9. The CDR3 length is 15 residues. The chain's CDR3 is CASTPGTGGYNEQYF. The CDR3, as DNA: TGTGCCAGCACCCCTGGGACAGGGGGCTACAACGAGCAGTACTTC. Complete variable domain (other parts from reference TRBV7-9 and TRBJ2-7): DTGVSQNPRHKITKRGQNVTFRCDPISEHNRLYWYRQTLGQGPEFLTYFQNEAQLEKSRLLSDRFSAERPKGSFSTLEIQRTEQGDSAMYLCASTPGTGGYNEQYFGPGTRLTVT.

The chain recombines TRBV28 with TRBJ1-5; 12 positions agree with TRBD1. V shed 3 bases and J 11 bases; nucleotides not matched to a gene: 11. CDR3 size: 16 residues. CDR1 and CDR2 from the germline V gene are MDHEN and SYDVKM. CDR3 residues: CASSFYGTGGSTTQHF. The DNA for the CDR3 is TGTGCCAGCAGTTTCTATGGGACAGGGGGCTCGACAACCCAGCATTTT.

This clone has a single count. This chain links TRBV19 with TRBJ1-1; 8 bases line up with TRBD1. The V gene's germline CDR1 is LNHDA and CDR2 SQIVND (reference sequence). The CDR3 contains 14 residues. Germline trimming cut 5 bases from V and 4 bases from J; bases unmatched to any gene: 6. Written as DNA, the CDR3 is TGTGCCAGTAGTCCGTGGACAGGGAGCACTGAAGCTTTCTTT. Protein sequence: CASSPWTGSTEAFF.

This clone was detected only a few times. The chain is built from TRBV28 and TRBJ2-1; TRBD2 aligns across 16 bases. Looked up from germline, CDR1 is MDHEN and CDR2 is SYDVKM. V was pared by 6 bases and J by 9 bases, with 11 bases of the junction left unmatched. The CDR3 is 17 amino acids. In DNA, the CDR3 is TGTGCCAGCAGGGAACTGGGACTAGCGGGGGGGCATTTTGAGCAGTTCTTC. Protein: CASRELGLAGGHFEQFF.